These T cell receptor beta chains were read from a single sample in a study of cytomegalovirus exposure and HLA in healthy donors. Clones were read by immunoSEQ multiplex PCR, and TCRdb kept only the in-frame ones, dropping some. Here the sample spans 150,000 to 200,000 clones, 77% being singletons. Source material: PBMCs. These receptors all come from a woman under 40 in good health and CMV-seropositive. CDR3s include the opening cysteine and the closing phenylalanine or tryptophan. D genes are given only for firm matches. Clone size is stated in some rows and not others, as once, few, many or a class when expanded.

CDR3nt	CDR3aa	v_gene	j_gene	abundance	d_gene
TGTGCCAGCAGCTTGCGAAACACTGAAGCTTTCTTT	CASSLRNTEAFF	TRBV13	TRBJ1-1	-	-
TGTGCCAGCAGTTTATCTAAGTCTCCCGGGTTGACTGAAGCTTTCTTT	CASSLSKSPGLTEAFF	TRBV27	TRBJ1-1	once	-
TGCGCCAGCAGCCAAGAAGGGGCGGGAGGGGGGAATGAGCAGTTCTTC	CASSQEGAGGGNEQFF	TRBV4-3	TRBJ2-1	-	TRBD2
TGTGCCAGCAGTGAAAGGAGGGACCCCGGGAAGCCCCAGCATTTT	CASSERRDPGKPQHF	TRBV6-1	TRBJ1-5	-	-
TGTGCCAGCAGTTCCGGGACTAGAAAATACAATGAGCAGTTCTTC	CASSSGTRKYNEQFF	TRBV28	TRBJ2-1	-	TRBD2
TGTGCCAGCAGCCCCCCGGCTGCGCAGGGTTGGGAGCAGTACTTC	CASSPPAAQGWEQYF	TRBV9	TRBJ2-7	-	-
TGTGCCAGCAGTTTGGATGGGGGCTTGAGGACTGAAGCTTTCTTT	CASSLDGGLRTEAFF	TRBV28	TRBJ1-1	-	-
TGTGCCAGCAGCTTATTAAGACGGACTGGCACTGAAGCTTTCTTT	CASSLLRRTGTEAFF	TRBV11-2	TRBJ1-1	-	-
TGTGCCACCCGGCAGGGTCCCCCTTACGAGCAGTACTTC	CATRQGPPYEQYF	TRBV6-1	TRBJ2-7	few	-
TGTGCCAGCAGCCCGGGACAGGGGTTAAACACTGAAGCTTTCTTT	CASSPGQGLNTEAFF	TRBV5-4	TRBJ1-1	-	TRBD1
TGTGCCAGCTCACACCCATTGGGACACAACTACAATGAGCAGTTCTTC	CASSHPLGHNYNEQFF	TRBV18	TRBJ2-1	-	-
TGTGCCAGTAGAGGACTAGCGGGGCCCCAAGAGACCCAGTACTTC	CASRGLAGPQETQYF	TRBV19	TRBJ2-5	-	TRBD2
TGTGCCTGGATGAGAACTAGGACCGCCGGGGAGCTGTTTTTT	CAWMRTRTAGELFF	TRBV30	TRBJ2-2	-	-
TGTGCCACCAGGGCCCAGGGAGGCGGTCAGCCCCAGCATTTT	CATRAQGGGQPQHF	TRBV19	TRBJ1-5	-	-
TGTGCCAGCAGCCGGATCGACAGGGGGCGCGATGGCTACACCTTC	CASSRIDRGRDGYTF	TRBV13	TRBJ1-2	-	TRBD1
TGTGCCAGCAGTTTCCTTAGCGGGGGGATTTACAATGAGCAGTTCTTC	CASSFLSGGIYNEQFF	TRBV28	TRBJ2-1	-	TRBD2
TGTGCCAGCAGCCCGGTCACTGAAGCTTTCTTT	CASSPVTEAFF	TRBV7-9	TRBJ1-1	-	-
TGTGCCAGCAGCGTAGGGGCAGGGAGGTTGAACGAGCAGTACTTC	CASSVGAGRLNEQYF	TRBV9	TRBJ2-7	-	-
TGTGCCAGCAGTTCCCAACAGGGGTGGGATACGCAGTATTTT	CASSSQQGWDTQYF	TRBV28	TRBJ2-3	-	TRBD1
TGCGCCAGCAGCTTCTTCGGGAGTCAAGGCACAGATACGCAGTATTTT	CASSFFGSQGTDTQYF	TRBV5-1	TRBJ2-3	-	-
TGTGCCAGCAGTCCTTCCAGGGGGCAGGGCACTGAAGCTTTCTTT	CASSPSRGQGTEAFF	TRBV27	TRBJ1-1	-	TRBD1
TGTGCCAGCAGCGCGGGACCCCTTGAGACTGAAAAACTGTTTTTT	CASSAGPLETEKLFF	TRBV11-2	TRBJ1-4	-	-
TGTGCCAGCAGCAAAACGCCGGGACTGAGGACCGCGAACACCGGGGAGCTGTTTTTT	CASSKTPGLRTANTGELFF	TRBV21-1	TRBJ2-2	-	-
TGTGCCACCACGGGGGGGTTTAATGAAAAACTGTTTTTT	CATTGGFNEKLFF	TRBV10-3	TRBJ1-4	-	-
TGTGCCAGCAGCGCAATTTCATCCGGCACCGGGGAGCTGTTTTTT	CASSAISSGTGELFF	TRBV2	TRBJ2-2	-	-
TGTGCCAGCAGGCAGGGGGCGAGCTATGGCTACACCTTC	CASRQGASYGYTF	TRBV28	TRBJ1-2	-	TRBD1
TGTGCCAGCAGCCTACACGGAACCCAAGAGGCCCAGTACTTC	CASSLHGTQEAQYF	TRBV7-9	TRBJ2-5	-	-
TGTGCCAGCAGTACCCCAGGGCGGTCGGAGACCCAGTACTTC	CASSTPGRSETQYF	TRBV6-5	TRBJ2-5	-	-
TGCGCCAGCAGTGATATCAGGGCCAATCAGCCCCAGCATTTT	CASSDIRANQPQHF	TRBV10-2	TRBJ1-5	-	-
TGTGCCAGCTTGGCGACGGAGGCGAGCACAGATACGCAGTATTTT	CASLATEASTDTQYF	TRBV2	TRBJ2-3	once	-
TGTGCCAGTAGTATTTCTGCGACAGGGGGCGCGTATGGCTACACCTTC	CASSISATGGAYGYTF	TRBV19	TRBJ1-2	-	TRBD1
TGTGCCAGCAGCCCAAGGACAGGGGGGACCTACGAGCAGTACTTC	CASSPRTGGTYEQYF	TRBV9	TRBJ2-7	-	TRBD1
TGTGCCAGCAGTCTAGACTATACCACAGATACGCAGTATTTT	CASSLDYTTDTQYF	TRBV6-6	TRBJ2-3	once	-
TGTGCCAGCAGCCCGGAGGTGAACACAGATACGCAGTATTTT	CASSPEVNTDTQYF	TRBV7-2	TRBJ2-3	-	-
TGTGCCAGCAGTACTAGCGGGAGGGCCGGAGATACGCAGTATTTT	CASSTSGRAGDTQYF	TRBV28	TRBJ2-3	-	TRBD2
TGTGCCTGGTGTCGACTGGAAGGTACGCAGTATTTT	CAWCRLEGTQYF	TRBV30	TRBJ2-3	-	-
TGTGCCAGCAGCTTAGAACGGGGTCTTCCTAGCACAGATACGCAGTATTTT	CASSLERGLPSTDTQYF	TRBV7-2	TRBJ2-3	-	-
TGCGCCAGCAAAACAGTAGCGGGAGATAGGGAGCTGTTTTTT	CASKTVAGDRELFF	TRBV4-1	TRBJ2-2	-	TRBD2
TGTGCCAGCAGCTTTTCATTGAACACTGAAGCTTTCTTT	CASSFSLNTEAFF	TRBV7-8	TRBJ1-1	-	-
TGCGCCAGCAGCTTGAACGCGGACAGGGTGATCTACGAGCAGTACTTC	CASSLNADRVIYEQYF	TRBV5-1	TRBJ2-7	-	TRBD1
TGTGCCAGCAGCTTAGTTCTAGGGAGTAACACCGGGGAGCTGTTTTTT	CASSLVLGSNTGELFF	TRBV11-3	TRBJ2-2	-	-
TGTGCCAGCACCCGGGACTCAAGGTACAATGAGCAGTTCTTC	CASTRDSRYNEQFF	TRBV9	TRBJ2-1	once	-
TGTGCCAGCAGCTTAGGACAGATCGGCACCGGGGAGCTGTTTTTT	CASSLGQIGTGELFF	TRBV7-2	TRBJ2-2	-	-
TGTGCCAGCAGTTACACCCCCGGACAGGGACTGGGAGCGCAGTATTTT	CASSYTPGQGLGAQYF	TRBV6-5	TRBJ2-3	few	TRBD1
TGTGCCAGCAGCCCCACAAGCTCTGGGGCCAACGTCCTGACTTTC	CASSPTSSGANVLTF	TRBV6-6	TRBJ2-6	-	-
TGTGCCACCAGCAGAGATCCCCTTGTGAGGACAGGGAGTGAAAAACTGTTTTTT	CATSRDPLVRTGSEKLFF	TRBV15	TRBJ1-4	-	TRBD1
TGTGCCAGCAGCCTCTCCCGGCCTCGACAGGGGATCTCCTACGAGCAGTACTTC	CASSLSRPRQGISYEQYF	TRBV5-4	TRBJ2-7	-	TRBD1
TGTGCCTGGAGTGTTGGAGGGGAAGCTTTCTTT	CAWSVGGEAFF	TRBV30	TRBJ1-1	once	-
TGTGCCAGCAGCCCAGCATGGAGTCACACCGGGGAGCTGTTTTTT	CASSPAWSHTGELFF	TRBV9	TRBJ2-2	few	-
TGTGCCAGCAGCTGGACTAGCGGAAGCTCCTACAATGAGCAGTTCTTC	CASSWTSGSSYNEQFF	TRBV7-9	TRBJ2-1	-	TRBD2
TGTGCCAGCAGTGAGAGGGCGTCGGTTACTGAAGCTTTCTTT	CASSERASVTEAFF	TRBV6-5	TRBJ1-1	-	-
TGTGCCAGCAGCTTAGCCGGGCAGGGGAGTGGGCAAGAGACCCAGTACTTC	CASSLAGQGSGQETQYF	TRBV7-2	TRBJ2-5	once	-
TGTGCCAGCTCCCGACTACAGGGATCATACGGCTACACCTTC	CASSRLQGSYGYTF	TRBV27	TRBJ1-2	-	-